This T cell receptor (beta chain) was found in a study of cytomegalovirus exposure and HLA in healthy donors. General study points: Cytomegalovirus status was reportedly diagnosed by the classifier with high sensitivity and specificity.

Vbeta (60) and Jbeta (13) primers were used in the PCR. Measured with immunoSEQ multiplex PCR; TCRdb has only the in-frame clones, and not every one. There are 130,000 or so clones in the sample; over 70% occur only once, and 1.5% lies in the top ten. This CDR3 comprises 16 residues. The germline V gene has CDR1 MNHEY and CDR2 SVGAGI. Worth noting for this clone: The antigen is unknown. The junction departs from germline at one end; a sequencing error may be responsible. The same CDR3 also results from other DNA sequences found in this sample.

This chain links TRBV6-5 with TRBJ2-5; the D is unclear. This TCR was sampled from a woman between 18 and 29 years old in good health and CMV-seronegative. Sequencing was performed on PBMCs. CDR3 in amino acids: CASSYSPSDGQETQYF. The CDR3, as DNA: TGCGCCAGCAGTTACAGCCCCAGCGATGGACAAGAGACCCAGTACTTC.